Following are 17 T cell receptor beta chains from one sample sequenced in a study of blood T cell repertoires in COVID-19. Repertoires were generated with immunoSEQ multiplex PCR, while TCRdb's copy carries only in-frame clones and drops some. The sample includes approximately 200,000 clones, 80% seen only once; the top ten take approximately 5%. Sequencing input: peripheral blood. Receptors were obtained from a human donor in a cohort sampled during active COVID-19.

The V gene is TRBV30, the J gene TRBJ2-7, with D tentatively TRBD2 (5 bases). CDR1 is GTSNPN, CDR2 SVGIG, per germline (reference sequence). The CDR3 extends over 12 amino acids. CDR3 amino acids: CAGSFRSYEQYF. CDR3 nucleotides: TGTGCTGGGAGTTTCCGCTCCTACGAGCAGTACTTC.

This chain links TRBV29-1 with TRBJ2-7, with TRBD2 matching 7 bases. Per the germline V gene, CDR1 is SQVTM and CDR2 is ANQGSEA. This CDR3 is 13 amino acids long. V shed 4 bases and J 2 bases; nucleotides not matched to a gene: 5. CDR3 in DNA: TGCAGCGTTGCTCGGCTAGCGGCCTACGAGCAGTACTTC. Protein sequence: CSVARLAAYEQYF.

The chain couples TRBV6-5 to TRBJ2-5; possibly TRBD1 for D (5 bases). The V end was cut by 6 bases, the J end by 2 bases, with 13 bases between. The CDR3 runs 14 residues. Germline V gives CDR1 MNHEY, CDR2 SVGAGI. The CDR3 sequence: CASRPTERQETQYF. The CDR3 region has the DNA TGTGCCAGCAGACCGACAGAGCGACAAGAGACCCAGTACTTC.

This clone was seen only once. The CDR3 loop reads CAISESRQDLSYNEQFF. The CDR3 coding sequence is TGTGCCATCAGTGAGTCGCGACAGGACCTCTCCTACAATGAGCAGTTCTTC. The chain employs TRBV10-3 and TRBJ2-1; weak D call: TRBD1 (6 bases). V was trimmed by 0 bases and J by 0 bases, leaving 12 bases between them. Per germline, CDR1 ENHRY and CDR2 SYGVKD. The CDR3 covers 17 residues.

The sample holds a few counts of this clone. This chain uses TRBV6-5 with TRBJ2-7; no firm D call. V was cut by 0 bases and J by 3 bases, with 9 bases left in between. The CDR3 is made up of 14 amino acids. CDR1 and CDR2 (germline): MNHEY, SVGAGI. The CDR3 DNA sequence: TGTGCCAGCAGTTACTCGTGGCAGAACTACGAGCAGTACTTC. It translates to CASSYSWQNYEQYF.

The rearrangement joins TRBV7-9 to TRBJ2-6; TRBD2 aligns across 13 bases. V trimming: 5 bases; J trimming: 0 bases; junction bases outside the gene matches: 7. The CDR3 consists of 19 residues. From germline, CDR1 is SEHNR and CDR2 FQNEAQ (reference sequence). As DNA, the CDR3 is TGTGCCAGCAGCCCGGGACTAGCGGGAACGAGCTCTGGGGCCAACGTCCTGACTTTC. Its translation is CASSPGLAGTSSGANVLTF.

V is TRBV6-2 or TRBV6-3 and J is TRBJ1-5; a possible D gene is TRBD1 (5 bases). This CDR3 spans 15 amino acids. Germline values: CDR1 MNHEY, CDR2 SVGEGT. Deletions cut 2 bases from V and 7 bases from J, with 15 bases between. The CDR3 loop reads CASSYGRGKGQPQHF. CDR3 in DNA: TGTGCCAGCAGTTACGGCCGGGGGAAAGGGCAGCCCCAGCATTTT.

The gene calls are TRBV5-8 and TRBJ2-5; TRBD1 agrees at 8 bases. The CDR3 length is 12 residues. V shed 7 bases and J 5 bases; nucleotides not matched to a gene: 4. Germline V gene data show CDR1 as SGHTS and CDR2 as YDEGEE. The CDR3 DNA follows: TGTGCCAGCGGACAGGGTGTGGAGACCCAGTACTTC. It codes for CASGQGVETQYF.

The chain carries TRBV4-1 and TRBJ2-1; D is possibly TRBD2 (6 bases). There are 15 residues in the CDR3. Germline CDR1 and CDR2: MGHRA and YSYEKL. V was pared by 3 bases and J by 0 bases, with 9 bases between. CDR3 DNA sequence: TGCGCCAGCAGCCAGTCCGGGAGCTCCTACAATGAGCAGTTCTTC. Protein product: CASSQSGSSYNEQFF.

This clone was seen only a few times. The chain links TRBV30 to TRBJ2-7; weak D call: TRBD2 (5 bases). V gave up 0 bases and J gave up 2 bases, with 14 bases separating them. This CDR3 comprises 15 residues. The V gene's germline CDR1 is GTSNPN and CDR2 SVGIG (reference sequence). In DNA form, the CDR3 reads TGTGCCTGGAGTGTACGGGGAATTCAGACCTACGAGCAGTACTTC. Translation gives CAWSVRGIQTYEQYF.

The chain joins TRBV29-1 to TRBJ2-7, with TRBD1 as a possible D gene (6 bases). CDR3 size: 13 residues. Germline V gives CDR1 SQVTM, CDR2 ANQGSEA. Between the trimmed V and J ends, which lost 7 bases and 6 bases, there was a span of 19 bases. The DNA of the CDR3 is TGCAGCGGGGGATCACAGGGTCAGGGCGAGCAGTACTTC. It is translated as CSGGSQGQGEQYF.

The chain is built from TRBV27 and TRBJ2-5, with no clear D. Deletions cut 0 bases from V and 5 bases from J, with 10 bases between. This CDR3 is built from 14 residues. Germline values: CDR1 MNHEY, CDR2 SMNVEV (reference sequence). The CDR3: CASSLSGPAETQYF. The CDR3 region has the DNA TGTGCCAGCAGTTTATCGGGCCCGGCGGAGACCCAGTACTTC.

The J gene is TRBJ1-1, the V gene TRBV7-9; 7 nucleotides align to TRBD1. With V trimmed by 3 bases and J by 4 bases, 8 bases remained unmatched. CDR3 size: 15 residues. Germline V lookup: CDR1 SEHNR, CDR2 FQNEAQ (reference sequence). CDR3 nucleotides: TGTGCCAGCAGCTTTGGACAGGTGACTATCACTGAAGCTTTCTTT. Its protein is CASSFGQVTITEAFF.

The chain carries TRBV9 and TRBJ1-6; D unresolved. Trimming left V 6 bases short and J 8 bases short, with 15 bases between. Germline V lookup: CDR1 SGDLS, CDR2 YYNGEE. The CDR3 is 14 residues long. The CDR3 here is CASNPEGDDSPLHF. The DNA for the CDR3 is TGTGCCAGCAACCCTGAGGGCGATGATTCACCCCTCCACTTT. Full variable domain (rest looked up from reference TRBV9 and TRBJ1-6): DSGVTQTPKHLITATGQRVTLRCSPRSGDLSVYWYQQSLDQGLQFLIQYYNGEERAKGNILERFSAQQFPDLHSELNLSSLELGDSALYFCASNPEGDDSPLHFGNGTRLTVT.

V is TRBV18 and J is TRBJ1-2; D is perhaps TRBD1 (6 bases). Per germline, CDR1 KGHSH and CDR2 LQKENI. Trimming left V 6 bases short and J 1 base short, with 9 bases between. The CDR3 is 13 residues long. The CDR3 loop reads CASSQQGNYGYTF. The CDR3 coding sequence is TGTGCCAGCTCTCAACAGGGTAACTATGGCTACACCTTC. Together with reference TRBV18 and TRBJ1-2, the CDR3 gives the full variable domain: NAGVMQNPRHLVRRRGQEARLRCSPMKGHSHVYWYRQLPEEGLKFMVYLQKENIIDESGMPKERFSAEFPKEGPSILRIQQVVRGDSAAYFCASSQQGNYGYTFGSGTRLTVV.

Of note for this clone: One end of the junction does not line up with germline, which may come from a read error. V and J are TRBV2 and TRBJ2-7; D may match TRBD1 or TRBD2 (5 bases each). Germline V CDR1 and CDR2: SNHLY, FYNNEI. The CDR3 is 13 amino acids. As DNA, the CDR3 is TGTGCCAGCATTGAAGAGGGGATCGACGAGCAGTACTTC. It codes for CASIEEGIDEQYF.

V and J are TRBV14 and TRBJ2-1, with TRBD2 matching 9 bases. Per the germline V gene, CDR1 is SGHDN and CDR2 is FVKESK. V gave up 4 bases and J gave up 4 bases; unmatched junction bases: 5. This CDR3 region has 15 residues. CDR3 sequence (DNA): TGTGCCAGCAGCCCGGGACTAGCCTTATACAATGAGCAGTTCTTC. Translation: CASSPGLALYNEQFF.